The 15 T cell receptor beta chains given below trace back to one sample, sequenced in a study of CD8+ T cells in alopecia areata. After isolation, RNA underwent reverse transcription to generate cDNA as the sequencing template. TCRdb keeps only in-frame clones here, not all; method: immunoSEQ multiplex PCR. The sample yields 90,000 to 120,000 clones, approximately 61% seen once. Sequenced input: NKG2D-low CD8+ T cells sorted from blood. These receptors all come from a human donor with alopecia areata.

The rearrangement uses TRBV19 and TRBJ2-7; D not resolved. V lost 5 bases to trimming and J lost 6 bases, with 8 bases between them. Germline CDR1 and CDR2: LNHDA and SQIVND (reference sequence). The CDR3 runs 11 residues. The chain's CDR3 is CASSQFREQYF. In DNA, the CDR3 is TGTGCCAGTAGTCAATTTCGCGAGCAGTACTTC.

This chain joins TRBV27 and TRBJ1-2; TRBD1 agrees at 8 bases. This CDR3 is 13 amino acids long. The V and J ends lost 6 bases and 8 bases, in that order; junction bases with no gene match: 8. CDR1 and CDR2 (germline): MNHEY, SMNVEV (reference sequence). The CDR3 coding sequence is TGTGCCAGCAGCCTTGGACAGGGTGGAGGCTACACCTTC. Translation: CASSLGQGGGYTF.

The J gene is TRBJ2-3, the V gene TRBV2, with D possibly TRBD2 on 5 matching bases. V gave up 6 bases and J gave up 0 bases, with 7 bases separating them. Germline CDR1 SNHLY, CDR2 FYNNEI. This CDR3 is built from 13 residues. CDR3: CASSEGSTDTQYF. In DNA, the CDR3 is TGTGCCAGCAGCGAGGGTAGCACAGATACGCAGTATTTT.

As for this clone: The junction does not match germline at one end; this may be a read error. This chain links TRBV29-1 with TRBJ2-3; weak D call: TRBD1 (6 bases). From germline, CDR1 is SQVTM and CDR2 ANQGSEA. The CDR3 loop spans 14 amino acids. The CDR3 DNA sequence: TGCAGCGCTGAAGAAACCACAGGGTCAGATACGCAGTATTTT. It is translated as CSAEETTGSDTQYF.

The chain links TRBV27 to TRBJ2-7; D remains ambiguous. The CDR3 sequence is 12 residues long. Germline V lookup: CDR1 MNHEY, CDR2 SMNVEV (reference sequence). V was clipped by 5 bases and J by 4 bases, with 9 bases between them. CDR3 coding DNA: TGTGCCAGCAGTAGAAATAAGTACGAGCAGTACTTC. Translation gives CASSRNKYEQYF.

V gene TRBV4-1 combines with J gene TRBJ2-1, with a weak D call TRBD1 (6 bases). Trimming cost V 3 bases and J 8 bases, with 14 bases left between them. The length of the CDR3 is 14 residues. Germline V gene sequence: CDR1 MGHRA, CDR2 YSYEKL. CDR3 residues: CASSHRGTLDEQFF. The CDR3 coding sequence is TGCGCCAGCAGCCATAGGGGGACGCTGGATGAGCAGTTCTTC.

This chain connects TRBV9 to TRBJ1-1; D is unclear. Per germline, CDR1 SGDLS and CDR2 YYNGEE. The CDR3 has 13 residues. Trimming pared 0 bases from V and 7 bases from J, leaving 10 bases between. The chain's CDR3 is CASSVVSVNEAFF. CDR3 nucleotide sequence: TGTGCCAGCAGCGTAGTGTCAGTCAATGAAGCTTTCTTT.

The chain combines TRBV6-5 with TRBJ1-2, with TRBD1 as a possible D gene (6 bases). From germline, CDR1 is MNHEY and CDR2 SVGAGI. The CDR3 is made up of 14 amino acids. Between the trimmed V and J ends, which lost 0 bases and 7 bases, there was a span of 12 bases. The CDR3 sequence: CASSYSITGTGYTF. In DNA, the CDR3 is TGTGCCAGCAGTTACTCGATAACAGGGACTGGCTACACCTTC.

The CDR3 coding sequence is TGTGCCAGCAGTTTCGAGGGAGGAGAGCAGTACTTC. It specifies CASSFEGGEQYF. The V call is TRBV28, the J call TRBJ2-7; TRBD2 might be the D (6 bases). Trimming took off 3 bases at V and 7 bases at J, with 10 bases between the two ends. The CDR3 is made up of 12 amino acids. Germline V lookup: CDR1 MDHEN, CDR2 SYDVKM.

DNA of the CDR3: TGCAGCGTTGAGGGCCCCAAGGCCAACGTCCTGACTTTC. Protein sequence: CSVEGPKANVLTF. This chain links TRBV29-1 with TRBJ2-6; unclear D gene. V was pared by 3 bases and J by 6 bases, with 9 bases between. Germline V gene lookup returns CDR1 SQVTM and CDR2 ANQGSEA. This CDR3 region has 13 residues.

This chain uses TRBV29-1 with TRBJ2-1; D unresolved. Per germline, CDR1 SQVTM and CDR2 ANQGSEA. V was shortened by 4 bases and J by 5 bases, with 9 bases between the two germline ends. This CDR3 has 12 amino acids. The CDR3 protein is CSVGMTDNEQFF. CDR3 coding DNA: TGCAGCGTTGGGATGACTGACAATGAGCAGTTCTTC.

V and J are TRBV7-9 and TRBJ1-2, with D hard to call. The CDR3 covers 13 residues. Germline CDR1 is SEHNR and CDR2 is FQNEAQ (reference sequence). V was clipped by 5 bases and J by 4 bases, with 11 bases between them. The CDR3 sequence is CASSPSLGYGYTF. CDR3 coding DNA: TGTGCCAGCAGCCCTTCCCTGGGCTATGGCTACACCTTC.

This chain joins TRBV29-1 and TRBJ1-1; D is undetermined. V was trimmed by 7 bases and J by 10 bases, leaving 19 bases between them. This CDR3 is 12 amino acids long. The germline CDR1 and CDR2 sequences are SQVTM and ANQGSEA. CDR3 region: CSAQGLKPGAFF. CDR3 coding DNA: TGCAGCGCCCAAGGGCTAAAACCGGGAGCTTTCTTT.

The chain joins TRBV6-5 to TRBJ2-1; no clear D gene. The CDR3 loop spans 12 amino acids. V lost 2 bases and J lost 6, with 5 bases in between. Per the germline V gene, CDR1 is MNHEY and CDR2 is SVGAGI. The DNA for the CDR3 is TGTGCCAGCAGTTACAATGGCAATGAGCAGTTCTTC. This sequence encodes CASSYNGNEQFF.

V is TRBV7-8 and J is TRBJ1-5; TRBD1 might be the D (5 bases). V lost 3 bases and J lost 7, with 13 bases in between. CDR3 length: 14 residues. Germline CDR1 and CDR2: SGHVS and FQNEAQ. Here the CDR3 reads CASSLGVLRQPQHF. As DNA, the CDR3 is TGTGCCAGCAGCTTGGGGGTACTAAGGCAGCCCCAGCATTTT.